This T cell receptor beta chain was sequenced during a study of response to subunit inactivated influenza vaccine. Findings and caveats of the study: Seasonal influenza vaccination, on each occasion, was suggested by the authors to recruit few new T cells.

On this clonotype: Its specificity is not known.

TCRdb recomputed calls from the RT-PCR reads with MiXCR, one row per CDR3 protein. Altogether 860,000 or so distinct CDR3 sequences are present, 21% being singletons, with the ten largest covering roughly 10%. This CDR3 comprises 15 residues. The V gene lost 7 bases and the J gene lost 4 bases, with 16 bases spanning the gap. Germline-derived CDR1 and CDR2 are SNHLY and FYNNEI. The sequence was obtained from a middle-aged man who received an inactivated influenza vaccine. Material: PBMCs from blood, obtained more than 4 days after vaccination. The chain employs TRBV2 and TRBJ2-2, with D possibly being TRBD1 or TRBD2 (5 bases each). CDR3 sequence reads: CASTTGTIGTGELFF. The CDR3 DNA sequence: TGTGCCAGCACCACCGGGACGATCGGCACCGGGGAGCTGTTTTTT. Filled out from reference TRBV2 and TRBJ2-2, the complete variable domain reads EPEVTQTPSHQVTQMGQEVILRCVPISNHLYFYWYRQILGQKVEFLVSFYNNEISEKSEIFDDQFSVERPDGSNFTLKIRSTKLEDSAMYFCASTTGTIGTGELFFGEGSRLTVL.